Shown below are 28 T cell receptor beta chains from a single sample sequenced in a study of blood T cells in healthy people across ages. Using a J-beta primer mix together with a sample-barcoded 5' primer, a second PCR was run for about 6 to 11 cycles. TCRdb processed the 5' RACE reads anew with MiXCR; each CDR3 protein has one entry. The table shows more than 550,000 distinct CDR3 sequences, with 22% occurring only once. The sequenced sample was blood. The source is a man aged 70-80 years in good health.

This chain uses TRBV15 with TRBJ1-4, with 9 bases aligning to TRBD1. The ends lost 2 bases at V and 8 bases at J; junction bases unmatched: 9. Germline assignment: CDR1 LNHNV and CDR2 YYDKDF (reference sequence). The CDR3 is made up of 16 amino acids. CDR3 DNA: TGTGCCACCAGCAGAACTACCCGGGACAGGGTCGAAAAACTGTTTTTT. Translated, it gives CATSRTTRDRVEKLFF.

V gene TRBV10-3 combines with J gene TRBJ2-7; the match to TRBD1 covers 11 bases. The CDR3 spans 15 residues. V gave up 2 bases and J gave up 3 bases; unmatched junction bases: 3. Germline assignment: CDR1 ENHRY and CDR2 SYGVKD. The CDR3 here is CAISEGGTGGYEQYF. CDR3 sequence (DNA): TGTGCCATCAGTGAGGGAGGGACAGGGGGCTACGAGCAGTACTTC.

This chain connects TRBV6-2 or TRBV6-3 to TRBJ2-4; D is unresolved. The CDR3 runs to 16 residues. CDR1 and CDR2 (germline): MNHEY, SVGEGT. The ends were cut back, 5 bases at V and 2 bases at J, with 16 bases in the middle. In nucleotides, the CDR3 is TGTGCCAGCAGTCCACCGTACCAGGAGACCAAAAACATTCAGTACTTC. Amino acids: CASSPPYQETKNIQYF.

V usage is TRBV10-3 and J usage is TRBJ2-1; D gene ambiguous. The germline V and J ends were trimmed by 2 bases and 3 bases, with 17 bases remaining between them. The CDR3 contains 17 residues. Germline lookup yields CDR1 ENHRY and CDR2 SYGVKD. CDR3 DNA sequence: TGTGCCATCAGTGAGAACGTAAAACCGGCCGGCTACAATGAGCAGTTCTTC. This sequence encodes CAISENVKPAGYNEQFF.

This clonotype was recorded many times. The rearrangement links TRBV7-8 to TRBJ1-5; weak D call: TRBD1 (6 bases). The germline V and J ends were trimmed by 1 base and 4 bases, with 8 bases remaining between them. Germline V gene sequence: CDR1 SGHVS, CDR2 FQNEAQ. CDR3 length: 14 amino acids. The CDR3: CASSLGQANQPQHF. The CDR3 DNA sequence: TGTGCCAGCAGCTTAGGACAGGCTAATCAGCCCCAGCATTTT.

This chain joins TRBV12-3 or TRBV12-4 and TRBJ1-6, with D unresolved. The CDR3 has 14 residues. V was clipped by 6 bases and J by 0 bases, with 6 bases between them. The CDR3: CASSPHSYNSPLHF. CDR3 coding DNA: TGTGCCAGCAGCCCCCACTCCTATAATTCACCCCTCCACTTT.

A few counts support this clonotype. The chain carries TRBV11-3 and TRBJ2-7; a weak D match, TRBD1 (6 bases). V dropped 5 bases and J dropped 4 bases, with 15 bases sitting between them. The CDR3 loop spans 14 amino acids. Per germline, CDR1 SGHNT and CDR2 YENEEA. Here the CDR3 reads CASSRRRGGYEQYV. In DNA form, the CDR3 reads TGTGCCAGCAGCCGACGCAGGGGTGGGTACGAGCAGTACGTC.

This clonotype occurred many times. The rearrangement links TRBV20-1 to TRBJ2-4; TRBD1 matches 10 bases. This CDR3 is 16 amino acids long. From germline, CDR1 is DFQATT and CDR2 SNEGSKA (reference sequence). The V and J ends lost 3 bases and 8 bases, in that order; junction bases with no gene match: 13. The CDR3 protein is CSASPGQGEWEDIQYF. CDR3 nucleotides: TGCAGTGCTAGCCCCGGACAGGGGGAGTGGGAGGACATTCAGTACTTC.

The chain carries TRBV20-1 and TRBJ2-4; TRBD1 matches at 9 bases. This CDR3 is built from 20 residues. V gave up 0 bases and J gave up 0 bases; unmatched junction bases: 15. Germline V lookup: CDR1 DFQATT, CDR2 SNEGSKA (reference sequence). CDR3 sequence (DNA): TGCAGTGCTAGAGAAGAGGGGACAGGGCCCTTTGGGGTAGCCAAAAACATTCAGTACTTC. Residues: CSAREEGTGPFGVAKNIQYF.

This clonotype appeared a few times. The chain recombines TRBV7-9 with TRBJ1-2; D ambiguous. The CDR3 covers 13 residues. The ends were cut back, 1 base at V and 7 bases at J, with 10 bases in the middle. Germline CDR1 is SEHNR and CDR2 is FQNEAQ (reference sequence). The chain's CDR3 is CASSLGVGGGYTF. The CDR3 nucleotides are TGTGCCAGCAGCTTAGGAGTCGGCGGTGGCTACACCTTC.

The V call is TRBV5-6, the J call TRBJ2-2; the match to TRBD1 covers 7 bases. The germline gives CDR1 SGHDT, CDR2 YYEEEE. This CDR3 is built from 16 residues. The V and J ends lost 0 bases and 1 base, in that order; junction bases with no gene match: 3. The CDR3 loop is CASSLETGLNTGELFF. CDR3 nucleotide sequence: TGTGCCAGCAGCTTGGAGACAGGGCTGAACACCGGGGAGCTGTTTTTT.

This clonotype was detected a few times. The chain has TRBV6-1 and TRBJ2-3, with TRBD2 identical over 15 bases. Germline CDR1 reads MNHNS; CDR2 reads SASEGT. V shed 4 bases, J shed 1 base, and the junction held 9 bases outside the gene matches. This CDR3 has 19 amino acids. The CDR3 DNA is TGTGCCAGCAGTGCGTCTGGACTAGCGGGAGGGCCGGGCACAGATACGCAGTATTTT. Protein sequence: CASSASGLAGGPGTDTQYF.

This chain uses TRBV12-3 or TRBV12-4 with TRBJ2-1, with D perhaps TRBD1 (7 bases). Trimming shortened V by 3 bases and J by 8 bases, and 20 bases separated the two germline ends. The CDR3 spans 16 residues. CDR3 sequence: CASSFSGSSRGDEQFF. DNA for the CDR3: TGTGCCAGCAGTTTTAGTGGGAGCTCCAGGGGGGATGAGCAGTTCTTC.

This clonotype occurred a few times. The chain has TRBV6-5 and TRBJ1-6, with 7 bases identical to TRBD1. V trimming: 5 bases; J trimming: 13 bases; junction bases outside the gene matches: 14. Germline V lookup: CDR1 MNHEY, CDR2 SVGAGI. The CDR3 is made up of 15 amino acids. Written as DNA, the CDR3 is TGTGCCAGCAGTACTTGGGACAGACCCTCTAAGCCCCTCCACTTT. Translated: CASSTWDRPSKPLHF.

In its sample, this clonotype was seen once. The chain employs TRBV30 and TRBJ1-1, with D unresolved. The CDR3 runs to 12 residues. V was cut by 0 bases and J by 2 bases, with 4 bases left in between. Germline V lookup: CDR1 GTSNPN, CDR2 SVGIG (reference sequence). This chain's CDR3 is CAWSVLNTEAFF. The CDR3 DNA follows: TGTGCCTGGAGTGTGTTAAACACTGAAGCTTTCTTT.

A single count supports this clonotype. The J gene is TRBJ1-4, the V gene TRBV19, with unresolved D. The CDR3 loop spans 15 amino acids. The V gene lost 3 bases and the J gene lost 3 bases, with 11 bases spanning the gap. Germline lookup yields CDR1 LNHDA and CDR2 SQIVND (reference sequence). CDR3 in DNA: TGTGCCAGTAGTATCAGATGGTCACCTAATGAAAAACTGTTTTTT. This encodes CASSIRWSPNEKLFF.

V gene TRBV24-1 combines with J gene TRBJ2-1, with 9 bases that match TRBD2. The CDR3 sequence is 13 residues long. Trimming at V came to 6 bases and at J to 8 bases, leaving 4 bases not matched to a gene. Germline CDR1 KGHDR, CDR2 SFDVKD. CDR3 in amino acids: CATSLRLADEQFF. CDR3 bases: TGTGCCACCAGTCTGCGACTAGCGGATGAGCAGTTCTTC.

This chain connects TRBV29-1 to TRBJ2-3; D might be TRBD2 (6 bases). Germline CDR1 SQVTM, CDR2 ANQGSEA. Trimming took off 3 bases at V and 0 bases at J, with 16 bases between the two ends. The CDR3 runs 16 residues. This chain's CDR3 is CSVEGVPEGSTDTQYF. CDR3 coding DNA: TGCAGCGTTGAGGGGGTACCGGAGGGCAGCACAGATACGCAGTATTTT.

The chain combines TRBV9 with TRBJ1-4; TRBD1 matches at 8 bases. The CDR3 is 15 amino acids. V trimming: 4 bases; J trimming: 4 bases; junction bases outside the gene matches: 6. Germline V CDR1 and CDR2: SGDLS, YYNGEE. The CDR3 region is CASSRGQGSNEKLFF. The CDR3 DNA reads TGTGCCAGCAGCAGAGGACAGGGCAGTAATGAAAAACTGTTTTTT. Using reference TRBV9 and TRBJ1-4 for the parts outside the CDR3, the full variable domain is DSGVTQTPKHLITATGQRVTLRCSPRSGDLSVYWYQQSLDQGLQFLIQYYNGEERAKGNILERFSAQQFPDLHSELNLSSLELGDSALYFCASSRGQGSNEKLFFGSGTQLSVL.

This clonotype was seen a handful of times. The J gene is TRBJ1-4, the V gene TRBV12-3 or TRBV12-4; weak D call: TRBD1 (5 bases). The CDR3 has 14 residues. Trimming cost V 6 bases and J 13 bases, with 21 bases left between them. The CDR3 DNA follows: TGTGCCAGCAGCTGGGATTCGTGGGGGGAAGGACTGTTTTTT. Translated: CASSWDSWGEGLFF.

About this clonotype itself: Its ends do not fully match the called genes, so a read error is possible. The chain employs TRBV4-2 and TRBJ2-7, with 9 bases that match TRBD1. The germline gives CDR1 LGHNA, CDR2 YNFKEQ. This CDR3 region has 15 residues. The CDR3 protein is CASSLPGQGVNEQLF. Here the CDR3 DNA reads TGTGCCAGCAGCCTACCGGGACAGGGTGTGAATGAGCAGCTCTTC.

This clonotype was seen a handful of times. The chain recombines TRBV20-1 with TRBJ2-7, with no clear D. Germline loops: CDR1 DFQATT, CDR2 SNEGSKA (reference sequence). The CDR3 is 12 amino acids. Trimming took off 5 bases at V and 2 bases at J, with 10 bases between the two ends. CDR3: CSAVQRTYEQYV. DNA for the CDR3: TGCAGTGCTGTACAGAGAACCTACGAGCAGTACGTC.

In this sample, this clonotype turned up a few times. The genes are TRBV5-1 and TRBJ2-7; 7 bases line up with TRBD1. This CDR3 is 15 amino acids long. With 4 bases clipped from V and 3 bases from J, the junction kept 10 bases outside the gene matches. Germline assignment: CDR1 SGHRS and CDR2 YFSETQ. The CDR3: CASSDARGQDYEQYF. The DNA for the CDR3 is TGCGCCAGCAGCGACGCTCGAGGACAGGACTACGAGCAGTACTTC.

As for this clonotype: A much larger clone differs from this one at a single base, so this may be a read error. The chain is built from TRBV20-1 and TRBJ2-5; D uncertain. The CDR3 is 12 amino acids. The germline V gene encodes CDR1 DFQATT and CDR2 SNEGSKA (reference sequence). V lost 1 base and J lost 2, with 5 bases in between. The CDR3, as DNA: TGCAGTGCTAGAGCGCTGCAAGAGACCCAGTACTTC. This sequence encodes CSARALQETQYF.

This clonotype was detected a few times. The chain uses TRBV12-3 or TRBV12-4 and TRBJ1-5; perhaps TRBD1 as D (6 bases). Deletions cut 4 bases from V and 9 bases from J, with 16 bases between. CDR3 length: 14 residues. CDR3 loop: CASSSRTDFRPQHF. CDR3 nucleotide sequence: TGTGCCAGCAGTTCGCGGACAGACTTTAGGCCCCAGCATTTT.

This chain joins TRBV21-1 and TRBJ2-7; the table's TRBD1 call for D was not verified on the DNA. TRBV21-1 is a documented pseudogene. This CDR3 contains 16 residues. The CDR3 region is CARKVKDRDTFYEQYF. The CDR3 DNA is TGTGCCAGAAAGGTAAAAGACCGGGACACATTCTACGAGCAGTACTTC.

In its sample, this clonotype was seen a few times. The chain uses TRBV20-1 and TRBJ2-3, with 8 nucleotides matching TRBD1. The V segment lost 6 bases and the J segment 3 bases; nucleotides outside the gene matches: 11. Germline V lookup: CDR1 DFQATT, CDR2 SNEGSKA (reference sequence). The CDR3 sequence is 15 residues long. The CDR3 protein is CSARRTGILTDTQYF. The CDR3 DNA follows: TGCAGTGCCAGAAGGACAGGGATCTTGACAGATACGCAGTATTTT.

The J gene is TRBJ1-1, the V gene TRBV14; 8 bases line up with TRBD1. With V trimmed by 4 bases and J by 6 bases, 7 bases remained unmatched. CDR1 SGHDN and CDR2 FVKESK come from the germline V gene. This CDR3 comprises 14 residues. Here the CDR3 DNA reads TGTGCCAGCAGCCCACGACAGGGGACCTCTGAAGCTTTCTTT. Translation gives CASSPRQGTSEAFF. Full variable domain (missing parts from reference TRBV14 and TRBJ1-1): EAGVTQFPSHSVIEKGQTVTLRCDPISGHDNLYWYRRVMGKEIKFLLHFVKESKQDESGMPNNRFLAERTGGTYSTLKVQPAELEDSGVYFCASSPRQGTSEAFFGQGTRLTVV.